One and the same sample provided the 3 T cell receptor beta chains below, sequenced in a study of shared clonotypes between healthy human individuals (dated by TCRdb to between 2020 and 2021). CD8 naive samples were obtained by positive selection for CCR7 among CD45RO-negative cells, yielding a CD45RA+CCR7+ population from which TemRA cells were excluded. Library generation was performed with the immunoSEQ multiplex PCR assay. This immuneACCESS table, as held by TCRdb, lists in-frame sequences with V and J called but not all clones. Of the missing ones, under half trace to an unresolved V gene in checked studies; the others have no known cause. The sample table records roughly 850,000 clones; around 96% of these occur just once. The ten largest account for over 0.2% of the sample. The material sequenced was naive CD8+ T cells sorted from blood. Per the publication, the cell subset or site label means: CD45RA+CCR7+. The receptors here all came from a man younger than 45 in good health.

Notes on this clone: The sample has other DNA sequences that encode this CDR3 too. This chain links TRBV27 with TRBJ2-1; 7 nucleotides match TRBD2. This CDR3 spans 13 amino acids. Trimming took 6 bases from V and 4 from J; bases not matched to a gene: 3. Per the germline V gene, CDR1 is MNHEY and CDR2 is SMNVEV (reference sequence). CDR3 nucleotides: TGTGCCAGCAGCCGGGGGGTTTACAATGAGCAGTTCTTC. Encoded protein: CASSRGVYNEQFF.

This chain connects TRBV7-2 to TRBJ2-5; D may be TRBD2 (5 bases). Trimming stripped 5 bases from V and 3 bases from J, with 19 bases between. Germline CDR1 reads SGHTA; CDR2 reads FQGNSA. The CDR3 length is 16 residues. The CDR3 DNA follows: TGTGCCAGCAGCCCAGTACCTCTAGAGGGAGAAGAGACCCAGTACTTC. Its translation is CASSPVPLEGEETQYF.

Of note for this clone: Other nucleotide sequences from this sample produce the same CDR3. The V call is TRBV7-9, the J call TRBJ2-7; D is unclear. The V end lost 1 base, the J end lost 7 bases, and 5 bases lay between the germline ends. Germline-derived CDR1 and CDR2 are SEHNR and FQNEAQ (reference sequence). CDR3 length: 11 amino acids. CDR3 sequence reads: CASSLGREQYF. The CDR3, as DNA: TGTGCCAGCAGCTTAGGCCGGGAGCAGTACTTC.